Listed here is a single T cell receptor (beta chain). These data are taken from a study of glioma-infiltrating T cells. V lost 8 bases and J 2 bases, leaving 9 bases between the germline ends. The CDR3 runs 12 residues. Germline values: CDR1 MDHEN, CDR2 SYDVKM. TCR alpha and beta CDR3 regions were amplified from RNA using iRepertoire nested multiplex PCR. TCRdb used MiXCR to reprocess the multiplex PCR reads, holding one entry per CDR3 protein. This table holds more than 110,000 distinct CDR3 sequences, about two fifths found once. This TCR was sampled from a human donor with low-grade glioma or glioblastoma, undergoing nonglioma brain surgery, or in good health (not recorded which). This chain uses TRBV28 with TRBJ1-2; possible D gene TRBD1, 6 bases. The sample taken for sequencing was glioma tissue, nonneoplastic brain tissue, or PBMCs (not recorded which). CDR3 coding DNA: TGTGCCAGCGGAGGGGGGAACTATGGCTACACCTTC. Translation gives CASGGGNYGYTF.